This T cell receptor beta chain was identified in a study of CD8 T cells in ankylosing spondylitis. Study results and limitations: Relatively rare in peripheral blood, disease-linked clones were also CD8+.

This clonotype was counted many times. Its antigen is not identified. Each CDR3 protein is one row after TCRdb ran MiXCR on the 5' RACE reads. The sample includes roughly 250,000 distinct CDR3 sequences, 8% to 9.5% seen only once; the top ten take 6.8%. This TCR derives from a male donor with ankylosing spondylitis or in good health (not recorded which). Sequencing used blood, either unsorted or a sorted T cell fraction (not recorded which).

The CDR3 DNA reads as TGTGCCAGCAGCTCCGGACTGGGAGAGACCCAGTACTTC. This encodes CASSSGLGETQYF. The chain combines TRBV7-2 with TRBJ2-5, with a possible D match to TRBD2 (5 bases). The V and J ends lost 4 bases and 4 bases respectively, with 10 bases between them. The CDR3 has 13 amino acids. CDR1 is SGHTA and CDR2 is FQGNSA in the germline V gene. Complete variable domain (other parts from reference TRBV7-2 and TRBJ2-5): GAGVSQSPSNKVTEKGKDVELRCDPISGHTALYWYRQSLGQGLEFLIYFQGNSAPDKSGLPSDRFSAERTGGSVSTLTIQRTQQEDSAVYLCASSSGLGETQYFGPGTRLLVL.